The sequence of this TCR beta chain was determined in a study of cytomegalovirus exposure and HLA in healthy donors. Study-level background: Earlier results showed some 120 million unique TCR beta sequences derived from about 179 million T cells.

As concerns this clone: As yet, its antigen is unknown.

Germline CDR1 is GTSNPN and CDR2 is SVGIG (reference sequence). The CDR3 runs to 13 residues. V shed 2 bases and J 3 bases; nucleotides not matched to a gene: 1. Study findings and constraints: A later analysis revealed that TCR association rates differed between HLA loci, peaking at DRB1 and bottoming out at HLA-C. A later analysis by the authors found several of the most significant clusters apparently linked to common viral pathogens. HLA alleles were associated with roughly 17,000 TCR beta sequences in a later analysis at 0.05 false discovery rate.

Use of 60 Vbeta and 13 Jbeta primers characterized the PCR. Method: immunoSEQ multiplex PCR; TCRdb's copy keeps in-frame clones and lacks some. The sample includes around 210,000 clones, 70% to 90% of them seen just once. Sequencing was done on a sample of PBMCs. The sequence derives from a girl aged 2 to 9 in good health and CMV-seronegative. This chain connects TRBV30 to TRBJ2-7, with TRBD2 matching 10 bases. The CDR3 bases are TGTGCCTGGAGTTGGACTAGCGGCTACGAGCAGTACTTC. It codes for CAWSWTSGYEQYF.